Reported below is one T cell receptor (beta chain). This record comes from a study of blood T cell repertoires in COVID-19. The V segment lost 1 base and the J segment 3 bases; nucleotides outside the gene matches: 1. Germline loops: CDR1 SEHNR, CDR2 FQNEAQ (reference sequence). The CDR3 runs to 15 residues. The Seattle patients, enrolled during active infection, were followed longitudinally. Profiling relied on immunoSEQ multiplex PCR, and the TCRdb table lists in-frame clones only, not all of them. There are under 450,000 clones in the sample; roughly 90% occur only once, and under 8.5% lies in the top ten.

The sequencing input was peripheral blood. The clonotype originates from a woman aged 55-75 years with COVID-19, enrolled during active disease. The chain has TRBV7-9 and TRBJ1-1; 11 bases fit TRBD1. CDR3 DNA sequence: TGTGCCAGCAGCTTAGGGACAGGGGGCCACACTGAAGCTTTCTTT. Its translation is CASSLGTGGHTEAFF. The full variable domain, its missing parts supplied by reference TRBV7-9 and TRBJ1-1, is DTGVSQNPRHKITKRGQNVTFRCDPISEHNRLYWYRQTLGQGPEFLTYFQNEAQLEKSRLLSDRFSAERPKGSFSTLEIQRTEQGDSAMYLCASSLGTGGHTEAFFGQGTRLTVV.